This T cell receptor (beta chain) was retrieved from a study of blood T cells in healthy people across ages. Study-wide results and caveats: A roughly linear fall in TCR beta diversity per million T cells was seen with increasing age. As naive T cell percentage varied, TCR beta diversity correlated strongly with it. Fewer expanded clones and more diversity marked long-lived versus aged donors.

CDR1 and CDR2 (germline): MDHEN, SYDVKM. The CDR3 has 17 amino acids. A second about 6 to 11 cycle PCR used barcoded and J-beta primers. TCRdb redid the calling of the 5' RACE reads with MiXCR, one entry per CDR3 protein. The sample includes around 280,000 distinct CDR3 sequences, roughly 26% of them seen just once. Remarks on this clonotype: The target antigen is unknown.

Material for sequencing was blood. The source is a woman aged 70-85 years in good health. This rearrangement joins TRBV28 to TRBJ2-5; 14 bases are shared with TRBD2. The better agreement between TRBJ2-1 and the DNA end casts doubt on the J call. The CDR3 protein is CASSTTGTSGSSWEQFF. For the CDR3, the DNA is TGTGCCAGCAGCACAACCGGGACTAGCGGGAGTTCTTGGGAGCAGTTCTTC.